The present T cell receptor beta chain was sequenced within a study of shared clonotypes between healthy human individuals. The overall study: In total, the donors were a couple of women and a few men aged 18 to 49. Overall study findings and caveats: Among donors, the sharing of clonotypes was expected to be influenced by sequencing depth. Tissues were not sampled, only blood, and their repertoires likely differ.

Comment on this clone: The antigen is unknown.

The study separated CD4+ cells into CD45RA+ naive and CD45RA-negative memory subsets. This CDR3 contains 13 residues. Germline CDR1 SGHVS, CDR2 FQNEAQ. Trimming left V 4 bases short and J 6 bases short, with 13 bases between. Using immunoSEQ multiplex PCR, the repertoire was profiled, and TCRdb retains in-frame clones only, with some absent. Here the sample spans about 2.4 million clones, roughly 93% being singletons. V usage is TRBV7-8 and J usage is TRBJ2-7; tentative D call: TRBD2 (7 bases). The receptor's source is a man aged 18 to 29 in good health. Some clones in this sample may be carry-over from other donors' samples. The sequencing input was naive CD4+ T cells from PBMCs. Subset specified: CD45RA+ positively selected. The CDR3 DNA reads as TGTGCCAGCAGCTCTGACCGGGGGGCCGAGCAGTACTTC. Its protein product is CASSSDRGAEQYF. The whole variable domain, filled in from reference TRBV7-8 and TRBJ2-7, reads GAGVSQSPRYKVAKRGQDVALRCDPISGHVSLFWYQQALGQGPEFLTYFQNEAQLDKSGLPSDRFFAERPEGSVSTLKIQRTQQEDSAVYLCASSSDRGAEQYFGPGTRLTVT.